This T cell receptor beta chain was recovered during a study of a mutant IDH1 vaccine in newly diagnosed glioma. Overall study context: Vaccination started 4-6 weeks after radiotherapy alone, or with temozolomide cycles.

Profiled with immunoSEQ multiplex PCR; TCRdb holds only in-frame clones, not every one. The table lists about 68,000 clones, roughly 83% of them singletons, with approximately 12% in the top ten. This clone was found once. Its antigen is currently unknown. The CDR3 has 13 amino acids. Trimming left V 0 bases short and J 1 base short, with 3 bases between. Germline-derived CDR1 and CDR2 are SGHTS and YDEGEE. As to time point: week 35, safety follow-up. Each dose delivered 300 ug of mutant IDH1 20-mer peptide subcutaneously with imiquimod. Study conclusions and caveats: The vaccine induced immune responses, and these occurred in around 94% of patients. Pseudoprogression apparently tracked independently of changes in top peripheral T cell clonotypes.

The chain is built from TRBV5-8 and TRBJ2-3; no clear D. The source is a man aged 18 to 30 with glioma. The sample consisted of PBMCs, taken from a glioma patient whose treatment included an IDH1 peptide vaccine. In nucleotides, the CDR3 is TGTGCCAGCAGCTTGGGAGGCACAGATACGCAGTATTTT. It specifies CASSLGGTDTQYF.